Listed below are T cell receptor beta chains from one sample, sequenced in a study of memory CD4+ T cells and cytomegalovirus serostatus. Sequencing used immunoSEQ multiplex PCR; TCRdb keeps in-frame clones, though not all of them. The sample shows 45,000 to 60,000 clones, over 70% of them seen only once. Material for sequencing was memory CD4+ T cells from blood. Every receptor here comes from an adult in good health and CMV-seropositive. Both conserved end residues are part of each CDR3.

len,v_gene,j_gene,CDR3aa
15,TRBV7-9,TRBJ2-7,CASSLSSGGSYEQYF
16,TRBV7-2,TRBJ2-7,CASSHGLGRIAYEQYF
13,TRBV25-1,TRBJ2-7,CASSGTMSHEQYF
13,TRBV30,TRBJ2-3,CAWSVPPGVIGYF
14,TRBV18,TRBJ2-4,CASSAGQGENIQYF
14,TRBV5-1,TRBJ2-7,CASSLGQGAYEQYF
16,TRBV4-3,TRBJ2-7,CASSREQGVGAYEQYF
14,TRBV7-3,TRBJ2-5,CASSLTGVQETQYF
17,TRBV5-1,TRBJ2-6,CASSLGGAPSGANVLTF
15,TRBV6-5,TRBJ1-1,CASSLGGGADTEAFF
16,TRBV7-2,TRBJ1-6,CASSLVNRLYNSPLHF
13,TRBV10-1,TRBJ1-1,CASSRDGNTEAFF
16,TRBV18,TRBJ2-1,CASSPPASGGRGEQFF
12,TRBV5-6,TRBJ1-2,CASSEGSYGYTF
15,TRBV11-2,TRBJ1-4,CASSPTYQRVSKLFF
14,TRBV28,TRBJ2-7,CASSLLGRGTEQYF
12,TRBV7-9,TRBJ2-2,CASRRTVGELFF
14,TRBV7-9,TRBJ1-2,CASSAGTEDRGYTF
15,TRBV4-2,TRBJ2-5,CASSQDYGGEKTQYF
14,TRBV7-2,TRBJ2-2,CASSSPANTGELFF
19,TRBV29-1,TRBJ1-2,CSASGTGGKASSDWYGYTF
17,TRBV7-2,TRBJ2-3,CASSLFQAGAPADTQYF
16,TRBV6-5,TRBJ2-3,CASSSHSTSGTDTQYF
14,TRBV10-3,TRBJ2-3,CAISEGTIANTQYF
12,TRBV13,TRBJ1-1,CASSLWNTEAFF
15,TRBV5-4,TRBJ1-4,CASSVSRGTNEKLFF
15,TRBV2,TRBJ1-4,CASRHDGTQAEKLFF
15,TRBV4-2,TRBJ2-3,CASSQRLAGDHTQYF
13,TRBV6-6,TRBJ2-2,CAGGHPNTGELFF
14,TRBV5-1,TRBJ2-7,CASSPGTGHYEQYF
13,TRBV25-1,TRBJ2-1,CASRDSTYNEQFF
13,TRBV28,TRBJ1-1,CASRTGTGTEAFF
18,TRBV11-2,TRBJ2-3,CASSLGGTSGGPQNTQYF
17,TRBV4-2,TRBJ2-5,CASSQDDPTSGKGTQYF
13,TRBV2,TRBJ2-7,CASTGGRVREQYF
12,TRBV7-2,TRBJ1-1,CASSLTNTEAFF
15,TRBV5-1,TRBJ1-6,CASSLDSSYNSPLHF
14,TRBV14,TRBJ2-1,CASSLSGSYNEQFF
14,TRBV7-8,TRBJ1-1,CASSLVTMNTEAFF
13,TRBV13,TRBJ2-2,CASSLRNGGELFF
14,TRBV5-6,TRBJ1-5,CASSLYQGEQPQHF
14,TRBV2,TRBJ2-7,CASSEAPLLDEQYF
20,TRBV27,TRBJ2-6,CASSLSRGDRGSSGANVLTF
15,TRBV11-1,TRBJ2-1,CASSSDRARYNEQFF
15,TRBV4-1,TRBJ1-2,CASSHFDRASYGYTF
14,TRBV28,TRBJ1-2,CASRPSTDGYGYTF
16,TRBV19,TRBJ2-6,CASSIAFGAGANVLTF
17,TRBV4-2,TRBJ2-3,CASSQERGGPVRDTQYF
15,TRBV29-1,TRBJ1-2,CSVESQGAGDYGYTF